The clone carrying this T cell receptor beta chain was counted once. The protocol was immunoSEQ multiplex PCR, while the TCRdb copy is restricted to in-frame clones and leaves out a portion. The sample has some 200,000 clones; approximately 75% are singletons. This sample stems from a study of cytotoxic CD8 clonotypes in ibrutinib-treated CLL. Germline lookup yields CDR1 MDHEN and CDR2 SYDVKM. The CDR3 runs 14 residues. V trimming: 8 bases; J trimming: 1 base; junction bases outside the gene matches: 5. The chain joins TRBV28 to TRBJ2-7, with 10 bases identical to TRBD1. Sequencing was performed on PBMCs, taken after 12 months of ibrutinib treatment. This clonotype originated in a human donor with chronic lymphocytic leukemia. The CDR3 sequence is CASVPGQGSYEQYF. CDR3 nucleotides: TGTGCCAGCGTACCGGGACAGGGGTCCTACGAGCAGTACTTC.